This entry lists 15 T cell receptor beta chains sequenced from one sample in a study of T cells in localized non-small cell lung cancer. Clones were read by immunoSEQ multiplex PCR, and TCRdb kept only the in-frame ones, dropping some. The sample yields about 37,000 clones, around 90% seen once. The input for sequencing was peripheral blood mononuclear cells, taken before any cancer treatment. These TCRs come from a female donor at least 60 years old with stage II lung adenocarcinoma.

The chain employs TRBV29-1 and TRBJ1-2; weak D call: TRBD1 (6 bases). The CDR3 is made up of 12 amino acids. The germline V gene has CDR1 SQVTM and CDR2 ANQGSEA. V lost 4 bases to trimming and J lost 6 bases, with 12 bases between them. This CDR3 is CSVGGAQDGYTF. The CDR3 DNA follows: TGCAGCGTTGGGGGGGCGCAGGATGGCTACACCTTC.

The chain recombines TRBV5-1 with TRBJ2-5, with TRBD1 matching 8 bases. Germline V gene lookup returns CDR1 SGHRS and CDR2 YFSETQ. V lost 4 bases and J lost 5; bases outside the gene matches: 10. The CDR3 covers 15 residues. CDR3 loop: CASSPLGRGLETQYF. The CDR3 DNA sequence: TGCGCCAGCAGCCCCTTAGGCAGGGGGCTTGAGACCCAGTACTTC.

The chain carries TRBV28 and TRBJ1-3; D gene unclear. The V gene's germline CDR1 is MDHEN and CDR2 SYDVKM. CDR3 length: 13 amino acids. V lost 7 bases and J 0 bases, leaving 7 bases between the germline ends. CDR3 bases: TGTGCCAGCACGGTGAGCTCTGGAAACACCATATATTTT. Translation gives CASTVSSGNTIYF.

V is TRBV11-2 and J is TRBJ1-5; tentatively, D is TRBD1 (5 bases). The CDR3 is 12 residues long. V lost 4 bases and J lost 7, with 8 bases in between. Germline V gives CDR1 SGHAT, CDR2 FQNNGV. In DNA, the CDR3 is TGTGCCAGCAGCTCCTCAGGGCAGCCCCAGCATTTT. This encodes CASSSSGQPQHF.

The genes are TRBV28 and TRBJ2-7; D might be TRBD1 (6 bases). V lost 8 bases, J lost 2 bases, and 10 bases lay in between. CDR3 length equals 12 residues. Germline V gene sequence: CDR1 MDHEN, CDR2 SYDVKM. The CDR3, as DNA: TGTGCCAGCCGACAGGAACCCTACGAGCAGTACTTC. Amino acid sequence: CASRQEPYEQYF.

This clone was recorded only once. V is TRBV15 and J is TRBJ2-7; TRBD2 aligns across 11 bases. V was clipped by 8 bases and J by 9 bases; unmatched bases: 12. CDR3 length: 14 residues. Germline lookup yields CDR1 LNHNV and CDR2 YYDKDF (reference sequence). The DNA of the CDR3 is TGTGCCACCGGAGAGGGGACTAGCGGTGGGGGGCAGTACTTC. It translates to CATGEGTSGGGQYF.

V and J are TRBV2 and TRBJ1-1; D not resolved. Trimming shortened V by 1 base and J by 0 bases, and 9 bases separated the two germline ends. The germline CDR1 and CDR2 sequences are SNHLY and FYNNEI. This CDR3 has 15 residues. This CDR3 is CASSEDSWMNTEAFF. The DNA for the CDR3 is TGTGCCAGCAGTGAAGATTCGTGGATGAACACTGAAGCTTTCTTT.

This sequence joins TRBV5-1 and TRBJ2-1; the D gene is possibly TRBD2 (5 bases). In germline, CDR1 is SGHRS, CDR2 YFSETQ. The CDR3 spans 14 residues. Trimming cost V 2 bases and J 2 bases, with 8 bases left between them. CDR3 residues: CASSLVGAYNEQFF. Written as DNA, the CDR3 is TGCGCCAGCAGCTTAGTCGGGGCCTACAATGAGCAGTTCTTC.

V is TRBV5-1 and J is TRBJ2-1, with 12 bases aligning to TRBD2. The germline gives CDR1 SGHRS, CDR2 YFSETQ. The CDR3 runs 18 residues. J gave up 1 base and V 3 bases, and 8 bases lay outside the gene matches. The CDR3 region has the DNA TGCGCCAGCAGCTCTGGCCTAGCGGGAGGGCGGTCCTACAATGAGCAGTTCTTC. Translated, it gives CASSSGLAGGRSYNEQFF. The complete variable domain, with remaining parts taken from reference TRBV5-1 and TRBJ2-1, reads KAGVTQTPRYLIKTRGQQVTLSCSPISGHRSVSWYQQTPGQGLQFLFEYFSETQRNKGNFPGRFSGRQFSNSRSEMNVSTLELGDSALYLCASSSGLAGGRSYNEQFFGPGTRLTVL.

The rearrangement uses TRBV7-9 and TRBJ2-6; no definite D call. Germline V gene sequence: CDR1 SEHNR, CDR2 FQNEAQ (reference sequence). Between the trimmed V and J ends, which lost 7 bases and 0 bases, there was a span of 4 bases. The CDR3 has 13 amino acids. The chain's CDR3 is CASTLSGANVLTF. The CDR3 DNA follows: TGTGCCAGCACCCTCTCTGGGGCCAACGTCCTGACTTTC.

The genes are TRBV19 and TRBJ1-1, with D perhaps TRBD1 (6 bases). V was clipped by 6 bases and J by 0 bases, with 14 bases between them. Germline V gives CDR1 LNHDA, CDR2 SQIVND (reference sequence). The CDR3 totals 15 residues. The CDR3 nucleotides read TGTGCCAGTAGCCGGATCGGGGGCGTGAACACTGAAGCTTTCTTT. This encodes CASSRIGGVNTEAFF.

The CDR3 region is CASNPGQTYEQYF. The CDR3 DNA is TGTGCCAGCAACCCGGGACAGACCTACGAGCAGTACTTC. The J gene is TRBJ2-7, the V gene TRBV28; 7 bases match TRBD1. The germline V gene encodes CDR1 MDHEN and CDR2 SYDVKM. Germline trimming cut 7 bases from V and 2 bases from J; bases unmatched to any gene: 5. The CDR3 covers 13 residues. Full variable domain (remainder filled in from reference TRBV28 and TRBJ2-7): DVKVTQSSRYLVKRTGEKVFLECVQDMDHENMFWYRQDPGLGLRLIYFSYDVKMKEKGDIPEGYSVSREKKERFSLILESASTNQTSMYLCASNPGQTYEQYFGPGTRLTVT.

The rearrangement joins TRBV30 to TRBJ1-3, with D possibly matching TRBD1 (5 bases). Germline CDR1 is GTSNPN and CDR2 is SVGIG (reference sequence). There are 15 residues in the CDR3. The V end lost 0 bases, the J end lost 8 bases, and 17 bases lay between the germline ends. The CDR3 protein is CAWSVQAGLKDTIYF. DNA of the CDR3: TGTGCCTGGAGTGTGCAAGCAGGGTTGAAAGACACCATATATTTT.

The chain carries TRBV7-2 and TRBJ2-7; either TRBD1 or TRBD2 may fit D (5 bases each). V dropped 1 base and J dropped 6 bases, with 25 bases sitting between them. Germline V gene sequence: CDR1 SGHTA, CDR2 FQGNSA. The length of the CDR3 is 18 residues. In DNA, the CDR3 is TGTGCCAGCAGCTTAGGGCAGAGGGGAATCCCCAGCCGGGGCGAGCAGTACTTC. This encodes CASSLGQRGIPSRGEQYF. Variable domain in full (rest from reference TRBV7-2 and TRBJ2-7): GAGVSQSPSNKVTEKGKDVELRCDPISGHTALYWYRQSLGQGLEFLIYFQGNSAPDKSGLPSDRFSAERTGGSVSTLTIQRTQQEDSAVYLCASSLGQRGIPSRGEQYFGPGTRLTVT.

The chain recombines TRBV6-5 with TRBJ1-1; 10 bases agree with TRBD1. V lost 0 bases to trimming and J lost 5 bases; unmatched junction nucleotides: 3. The length of the CDR3 is 15 residues. Germline CDR1 and CDR2: MNHEY and SVGAGI. The CDR3 here is CASSYSDRGGTEAFF. The DNA for the CDR3 is TGTGCCAGCAGTTACTCGGACAGGGGGGGGACTGAAGCTTTCTTT.